This entry concerns a single TCR beta chain. Its target is not known. These data come from a study of vaccination effects on CD4 cells after COVID-19. Study summary: BNT162b2 vaccine or mRNA-1273 vaccine was given to participants in two doses. From a couple of convalescent patients, samples were taken 16 days and one week before vaccination. Study-level results: Newly vaccine-induced clones made up most of the convalescents' post-vaccine spike-reactive clones. Long after vaccination, the clones induced by infection and by vaccine shrank markedly in size.

The table came from immunoSEQ multiplex PCR; TCRdb's copy has only in-frame clones and leaves some out. The sample contains approximately 37,000 clones, about two thirds of which appear only once. CDR3 length: 16 residues. Trimming stripped 0 bases from V and 2 bases from J, with 8 bases between. CDR1 and CDR2 (germline): SGHTA, FQGNSA. Prior to sequencing, the ViraFEST assay stimulated PBMC with viral peptide pools, which expanded the antigen-specific CD4+ T cells. At the end of more than 8 days of culture, CD4+ T cells were isolated. This person's SARS-CoV-2 infection, confirmed by PCR, occurred between March and December 2020.

This chain connects TRBV7-2 to TRBJ2-6; TRBD2 might be the D (6 bases). The sequenced sample was CD4+ T cells from PBMCs cultured with a peptide pool, obtained before COVID-19 vaccination. The receptor was isolated from a human donor who had a prior SARS-CoV-2 infection. The CDR3 nucleotides are TGTGCCAGCAGCTTAGCGTCGGGGGCTGGGGCCAACGTCCTGACTTTC. This encodes CASSLASGAGANVLTF.